These 19 T cell receptor beta chains came from one sample sequenced in a study of shared clonotypes between healthy human individuals. Assay: immunoSEQ multiplex PCR; the TCRdb copy retains only in-frame clones and omits some. The top ten hold approximately 0.06% of the sample, which has about 510,000 clones, 90% to 97% seen once. The specimen was naive CD4+ T cells sorted from blood. Subset of the sample: CD45RA+ positively selected. The receptors stem from a woman aged 25 to 39 in good health.

The chain employs TRBV18 and TRBJ2-1; either TRBD1 or TRBD2 may fit D (5 bases each). CDR3 length: 16 amino acids. From germline, CDR1 is KGHSH and CDR2 LQKENI. The V end was cut by 2 bases, the J end by 2 bases, with 13 bases between. This CDR3 reads CASSPFEGLTYNEQFF. The CDR3 region has the DNA TGTGCCAGCTCACCATTCGAGGGGCTGACCTACAATGAGCAGTTCTTC.

The chain couples TRBV18 to TRBJ2-1; TRBD2 matches 8 bases. The trim removed 5 bases at V and 0 bases at J, leaving 12 bases unmatched. CDR1 KGHSH and CDR2 LQKENI come from the germline V gene. This CDR3 has 18 residues. CDR3 loop: CASSSTSGNASSYNEQFF. In DNA, the CDR3 is TGTGCCAGCTCATCAACTAGCGGAAACGCGAGCTCCTACAATGAGCAGTTCTTC.

The J gene is TRBJ1-1, the V gene TRBV30, with a tentative D call TRBD1 (6 bases). CDR3 length equals 12 residues. The V gene's germline CDR1 is GTSNPN and CDR2 SVGIG (reference sequence). V was cut by 4 bases and J by 5 bases, with 11 bases left in between. Written as DNA, the CDR3 is TGTGCCTGGAAGCAGGGGATTACTGAAGCTTTCTTT. The encoded protein is CAWKQGITEAFF.

The V call is TRBV7-8, the J call TRBJ2-5; a weak D match, TRBD2 (5 bases). From germline, CDR1 is SGHVS and CDR2 FQNEAQ. There are 13 residues in the CDR3. V was trimmed by 1 base and J by 4 bases, leaving 7 bases between them. CDR3 sequence reads: CASSLGGRETQYF. The CDR3, as DNA: TGTGCCAGCAGCTTAGGTGGGAGAGAGACCCAGTACTTC.

The chain links TRBV27 to TRBJ2-7, with 8 bases fitting TRBD2. Germline V gene lookup returns CDR1 MNHEY and CDR2 SMNVEV (reference sequence). After removal of 2 bases from V and 3 bases from J, the junction contained 3 bases not matched to a gene. The CDR3 totals 14 residues. CDR3 in amino acids: CASSLRLAGYEQYF. The CDR3 bases are TGTGCCAGCAGTTTACGCCTAGCGGGCTACGAGCAGTACTTC.

J is TRBJ2-7 and V is TRBV5-1; TRBD2 agrees at 7 bases. The trim removed 4 bases at V and 0 bases at J, leaving 13 bases unmatched. The germline V gene encodes CDR1 SGHRS and CDR2 YFSETQ. The CDR3 runs to 17 residues. The CDR3: CASSPFGSGISSYEQYF. Written as DNA, the CDR3 is TGCGCCAGCAGCCCGTTCGGGAGCGGGATTAGCTCCTACGAGCAGTACTTC.

This chain connects TRBV18 to TRBJ1-2; no clear D gene. This CDR3 contains 15 residues. V shed 1 base and J shed 4 bases, with 13 bases lying between them. CDR1 KGHSH and CDR2 LQKENI come from the germline V gene. CDR3 sequence (DNA): TGTGCCAGCTCACCACAAAAACAACGGTCCTATGGCTACACCTTC. Amino acids: CASSPQKQRSYGYTF.

The chain recombines TRBV19 with TRBJ1-5; possibly TRBD1 for D (5 bases). Germline V gives CDR1 LNHDA, CDR2 SQIVND (reference sequence). Trimming removed 8 bases at V and 10 bases at J, with 18 bases between. The CDR3 has 13 residues. The DNA for the CDR3 is TGTGCCAGTCGCGGGGGACTCTTGAAACCCCAGCATTTT. Residues: CASRGGLLKPQHF.

This chain links TRBV2 with TRBJ1-2, with unresolved D. Germline V lookup: CDR1 SNHLY, CDR2 FYNNEI. The V gene lost 7 bases and the J gene lost 5 bases, with 14 bases spanning the gap. This CDR3 is 13 amino acids long. The CDR3 bases are TGTGCCAGCACCCCACGGCCGAAATATGGCTACACCTTC. Translation gives CASTPRPKYGYTF. The complete variable domain, with remaining parts taken from reference TRBV2 and TRBJ1-2, reads EPEVTQTPSHQVTQMGQEVILRCVPISNHLYFYWYRQILGQKVEFLVSFYNNEISEKSEIFDDQFSVERPDGSNFTLKIRSTKLEDSAMYFCASTPRPKYGYTFGSGTRLTVV.

J is TRBJ2-5 and V is TRBV14; 15 nucleotides agree with TRBD2. Looked up from germline, CDR1 is SGHDN and CDR2 is FVKESK. The CDR3 runs 15 residues. V shed 4 bases and J 6 bases; nucleotides not matched to a gene: 3. CDR3 protein: CASSRTSGRAKTQYF. The CDR3 nucleotides read TGTGCCAGCAGCCGGACTAGCGGGAGGGCCAAGACCCAGTACTTC.

This chain uses TRBV27 with TRBJ2-7; D is unclear. Looked up from germline, CDR1 is MNHEY and CDR2 is SMNVEV (reference sequence). The V end was cut by 2 bases, the J end by 0 bases, with 5 bases between. The CDR3 runs to 13 residues. In DNA form, the CDR3 reads TGTGCCAGCAGTTTAGAGAGCTCCTACGAGCAGTACTTC. Translated, it gives CASSLESSYEQYF.

This rearrangement joins TRBV2 to TRBJ1-6; D gene ambiguous. The CDR3 is made up of 15 amino acids. V was cut by 6 bases and J by 4 bases, with 13 bases left in between. In germline, CDR1 is SNHLY, CDR2 FYNNEI. The CDR3: CASRATTLYNSPLHF. CDR3 nucleotides: TGTGCCAGCAGAGCTACGACACTTTATAATTCACCCCTCCACTTT.

This clone was seen more than once but under ten times. CDR3 in amino acids: CASSQDSYRGPPNTEAFF. CDR3 DNA sequence: TGCGCCAGCAGCCAAGATTCGTACAGGGGGCCACCGAACACTGAAGCTTTCTTT. This chain connects TRBV4-1 to TRBJ1-1; 9 bases fit TRBD1. V was pared by 0 bases and J by 1 base, with 9 bases of the junction left unmatched. Germline CDR1 is MGHRA and CDR2 is YSYEKL. There are 18 residues in the CDR3.

The chain joins TRBV9 to TRBJ2-7, with 15 bases that match TRBD2. Germline CDR1 SGDLS, CDR2 YYNGEE. The ends lost 4 bases at V and 13 bases at J; junction bases unmatched: 9. There are 14 residues in the CDR3. The CDR3 DNA follows: TGTGCCAGCAGCCCAGGACTAGCGGGAGGGCCCTTCTACTTC. Protein: CASSPGLAGGPFYF.

The rearrangement joins TRBV28 to TRBJ1-2; 7 nucleotides agree with TRBD1. The CDR3 is 14 amino acids. The germline V gene has CDR1 MDHEN and CDR2 SYDVKM. V shed 5 bases, J shed 2 bases, and the junction held 5 bases outside the gene matches. The CDR3 nucleotides read TGTGCCAGCAGTACCAGGGGGGTAAACTATGGCTACACCTTC. It is translated as CASSTRGVNYGYTF.

CDR3 region: CASSFVGGSLNEAFF. In nucleotides, the CDR3 is TGTGCCAGCAGTTTTGTAGGGGGTAGTCTAAATGAAGCTTTCTTT. This chain links TRBV28 with TRBJ1-1; a possible D gene is TRBD1 (6 bases). V lost 3 bases and J 7 bases, leaving 18 bases between the germline ends. Per the germline V gene, CDR1 is MDHEN and CDR2 is SYDVKM. The CDR3 runs to 15 residues.

The CDR3 DNA sequence: TGTGCCAGCAGCCAACAGGGAGCTGCCTATGGCTACACCTTC. This encodes CASSQQGAAYGYTF. The J gene is TRBJ1-2, the V gene TRBV7-9; perhaps TRBD1 as D (6 bases). CDR3 length equals 14 residues. V was trimmed by 5 bases and J by 4 bases, leaving 14 bases between them. In germline, CDR1 is SEHNR, CDR2 FQNEAQ (reference sequence).

This clone occurred once. The chain uses TRBV2 and TRBJ1-6; TRBD1 matches at 9 bases. J was trimmed by 10 bases and V by 7 bases; bases with no gene match: 5. The CDR3 is made up of 13 amino acids. Germline V gives CDR1 SNHLY, CDR2 FYNNEI. DNA for the CDR3: TGTGCCAGCATGGACAGGGGTGGATCACCCCTCCACTTT. This sequence encodes CASMDRGGSPLHF.

V usage is TRBV6-5 and J usage is TRBJ2-1, with D perhaps assigned TRBD1 or TRBD2 (5 bases each). This CDR3 comprises 15 residues. CDR1 and CDR2 (germline): MNHEY, SVGAGI. Trimming cost V 10 bases and J 0 bases, with 16 bases left between them. The CDR3 here is CATRPSGHSYNEQFF. The CDR3 DNA reads as TGTGCCACCCGGCCCAGCGGACACTCCTACAATGAGCAGTTCTTC.